This T cell receptor (beta chain) was found in a study of blood T cell repertoires in COVID-19. Study context: In each case, the material was cDNA or gDNA derived from T cells, B-cell-depleted T cells, or PBMCs.

Across about two dozen US areas, participants ranged in age from roughly 18 to 95 years. Symptom resolution, clearance, or two negative PCRs marked donors in Cohort 3 as recovered. Under the authors' procedure: The authors estimated nucleated cell counts from reference gene primer amplification. Clones were sequenced by immunoSEQ multiplex PCR, and TCRdb holds only the in-frame ones, with some missing. From that table come the V and J calls and clone size; the DNA was used to work out D and trimming. The top ten hold roughly 0.94% of the sample, which has 300,000 to 350,000 clones, more than 75% seen once. Trimming cost V 8 bases and J 8 bases, with 18 bases left between them. The CDR3 length is 13 residues. Germline V gives CDR1 MDHEN, CDR2 SYDVKM.

Sequenced: PBMCs or T cells enriched from blood (not recorded which). This clonotype was obtained from a woman aged 25 to 39 who had recovered from COVID-19. The chain recombines TRBV28 with TRBJ1-1; the D is unclear. The chain's CDR3 is CASGSPTAQEAFF. The DNA for the CDR3 is TGTGCCAGCGGGAGTCCGACGGCCCAGGAAGCTTTCTTT.